One and the same sample provided the 12 T cell receptor beta chains below, sequenced in a study of T cell responses to AZD1222 COVID-19 vaccine. Only in-frame clones appear in the TCRdb table, and some are missing; sequencing was by immunoSEQ multiplex PCR. The sample consists of 90,000 to 110,000 clones, around 76% of them appearing once. The starting material was peripheral blood, obtained on day 0 of AZD1222 vaccination. The origin of the receptors is an adult in good health.

This clone was found a few times. J is TRBJ2-7 and V is TRBV7-9; 9 bases align to TRBD2. Looked up from germline, CDR1 is SEHNR and CDR2 is FQNEAQ (reference sequence). The CDR3 runs to 12 residues. V shed 9 bases and J 3 bases; nucleotides not matched to a gene: 3. CDR3 DNA sequence: TGTGCCAGTAGCGGGGGAATCTACGAGCAGTACTTC. Protein product: CASSGGIYEQYF.

The chain links TRBV6-2 or TRBV6-3 to TRBJ1-5, with 8 bases matching TRBD1. There are 15 residues in the CDR3. Per the germline V gene, CDR1 is MNHEY and CDR2 is SVGEGT. J lost 1 base, V lost 5 bases, and 4 bases had no gene match. The CDR3 sequence: CASSQGAPSNQPQHF. The CDR3 bases are TGTGCCAGCAGTCAGGGGGCGCCGAGCAATCAGCCCCAGCATTTT.

This chain uses TRBV30 with TRBJ2-2; D uncertain. Trimming removed 0 bases at V and 4 bases at J, with 6 bases between. The CDR3 has 13 residues. Germline V CDR1 and CDR2: GTSNPN, SVGIG (reference sequence). CDR3 nucleotides: TGTGCCTGGAGTGTACGTACCACCGGGGAGCTGTTTTTT. This encodes CAWSVRTTGELFF.

The chain carries TRBV5-5 and TRBJ2-1; perhaps TRBD2 as D (5 bases). Germline CDR1 reads SGHKS; CDR2 reads YYEKEE (reference sequence). This CDR3 comprises 14 residues. Trimming took 0 bases from V and 7 from J, leaving 11 bases between them. CDR3 bases: TGTGCCAGCAGCTTGGGGGCGGGTGAAAATGAGCAGTTCTTC. This gives the protein CASSLGAGENEQFF.

V gene TRBV7-2 combines with J gene TRBJ2-3, with a possible D match to TRBD2 (5 bases). With 7 bases removed from V and 4 bases from J, the gap between germline ends came to 15 bases. In germline, CDR1 is SGHTA, CDR2 FQGNSA. This CDR3 contains 14 residues. CDR3 DNA sequence: TGTGCCAGCACCCCATACCTAGCTTCAGATACGCAGTATTTT. It translates to CASTPYLASDTQYF.

This chain uses TRBV25-1 with TRBJ2-5; possible D gene TRBD2, 6 bases. This CDR3 is 15 amino acids long. V was shortened by 3 bases and J by 2 bases, with 13 bases between the two germline ends. CDR1 is MGHDK, CDR2 SYGVNS, per germline. For the CDR3, the DNA is TGTGCCAGCAGTGACCCAGCGGGTATACAAGAGACCCAGTACTTC. Translating it yields CASSDPAGIQETQYF.

The chain uses TRBV18 and TRBJ1-5; a possible D gene is TRBD1 (6 bases). The CDR3 is 20 amino acids. Germline loops: CDR1 KGHSH, CDR2 LQKENI. Trimming removed 9 bases from V and 0 bases from J, with 30 bases in between. The CDR3 nucleotides are TGTGCCAGGAGGGGGGGGCTAAGGGGCCCGCTACTCTATAGCAATCAGCCCCAGCATTTT. It codes for CARRGGLRGPLLYSNQPQHF.

The genes are TRBV28 and TRBJ2-7; 8 bases are a match to TRBD1. V gave up 4 bases and J gave up 2 bases; unmatched junction bases: 4. CDR1 is MDHEN and CDR2 is SYDVKM in the germline V gene. The CDR3 runs to 14 residues. In DNA, the CDR3 is TGTGCCAGCAGTTGGACAGGGCTCCCCTACGAGCAGTACTTC. As protein: CASSWTGLPYEQYF.

The chain uses TRBV9 and TRBJ2-3; tentatively, D is TRBD1 (5 bases). CDR3 size: 13 residues. V dropped 0 bases and J dropped 3 bases, with 5 bases sitting between them. Germline V gene lookup returns CDR1 SGDLS and CDR2 YYNGEE. The CDR3 coding sequence is TGTGCCAGCAGCGTAGGACAGACAGATACGCAGTATTTT. Protein product: CASSVGQTDTQYF.

V usage is TRBV9 and J usage is TRBJ2-3, with 8 bases that match TRBD2. The germline gives CDR1 SGDLS, CDR2 YYNGEE. With 4 bases clipped from V and 5 bases from J, the junction kept 12 bases outside the gene matches. This CDR3 comprises 16 residues. The CDR3 spells CASSPRTSNLGDTQYF. The CDR3 DNA reads as TGTGCCAGCAGCCCCAGGACTAGCAACCTCGGAGATACGCAGTATTTT. The complete variable domain, with remaining parts taken from reference TRBV9 and TRBJ2-3, reads DSGVTQTPKHLITATGQRVTLRCSPRSGDLSVYWYQQSLDQGLQFLIQYYNGEERAKGNILERFSAQQFPDLHSELNLSSLELGDSALYFCASSPRTSNLGDTQYFGPGTRLTVL.

This chain links TRBV7-2 with TRBJ1-6; no clear D gene. The CDR3 spans 13 residues. Germline-derived CDR1 and CDR2 are SGHTA and FQGNSA. The V gene lost 7 bases and the J gene lost 7 bases, with 11 bases spanning the gap. Here the CDR3 reads CASTRSENSPLHF. CDR3 sequence (DNA): TGTGCCAGCACTCGGAGCGAAAATTCACCCCTCCACTTT. The full variable domain, in which reference TRBV7-2 and TRBJ1-6 provide the parts outside the CDR3, is GAGVSQSPSNKVTEKGKDVELRCDPISGHTALYWYRQSLGQGLEFLIYFQGNSAPDKSGLPSDRFSAERTGGSVSTLTIQRTQQEDSAVYLCASTRSENSPLHFGNGTRLTVT.

The gene calls are TRBV29-1 and TRBJ2-1, with 12 positions matching TRBD2. CDR3 length: 17 residues. The germline V gene encodes CDR1 SQVTM and CDR2 ANQGSEA. Trimming removed 6 bases from V and 4 bases from J; junction bases left unmatched: 13. Written as DNA, the CDR3 is TGCAGCGTCGTGACGTCTAGCGGGGGGGCGAGGTACAATGAGCAGTTCTTC. Translation: CSVVTSSGGARYNEQFF.